These T cell receptor beta chains were read from a single sample in a study of vaccination effects on CD4 cells after COVID-19. Only in-frame clones appear in the TCRdb table, and some are missing; sequencing was by immunoSEQ multiplex PCR. The sample shows about 46,000 clones, 65% to 80% of them seen only once. Their recognized antigens are unknown. Sequences were derived from CD4+ T cells from PBMCs cultured with HCoV-OC43 spike peptides, sampled after COVID-19 vaccination. These receptors came from a human donor who received a COVID-19 vaccine. Both conserved end residues are part of each CDR3. A D gene is named only where the DNA matches it firmly. Some rows mark clone size as missing; the rest say once, few, many or name a class of expanded clone.

V,size,J,D,CDR3,DNA
TRBV5-1,-,TRBJ1-6,-,CASRSSNSPLHF,TGCGCCAGCCGTTCATCAAATTCACCCCTCCACTTT
TRBV19,once,TRBJ2-1,TRBD2,CASRLAGGNEQFF,TGTGCCAGCAGACTAGCGGGGGGGAATGAGCAGTTCTTC
TRBV5-6,once,TRBJ2-1,TRBD1,CASSLGQGGYNEQFF,TGTGCCAGCAGCTTGGGACAGGGGGGCTACAATGAGCAGTTCTTC
TRBV19,few,TRBJ1-1,-,CASTAWPNTEAFF,TGTGCCAGTACCGCGTGGCCCAACACTGAAGCTTTCTTT
TRBV7-9,-,TRBJ1-1,-,CASSQFEGGEAFF,TGTGCCAGCAGCCAATTCGAGGGGGGCGAAGCTTTCTTT
TRBV7-9,-,TRBJ1-1,-,CASSLERGGTTEAFF,TGTGCCAGCAGCTTAGAGAGGGGGGGGACCACTGAAGCTTTCTTT
TRBV20-1,-,TRBJ2-7,-,CSARTTYEQYF,TGCAGTGCAAGAACCACCTACGAGCAGTACTTC
TRBV7-9,few,TRBJ1-5,-,CASSLEGRQPQHF,TGTGCCAGCAGCTTAGAGGGGAGGCAGCCCCAGCATTTT
TRBV6-5,-,TRBJ1-5,-,CASTLDTYSNQPQHF,TGTGCCAGCACCCTGGACACCTATAGCAATCAGCCCCAGCATTTT
TRBV6-4,-,TRBJ2-1,-,CASSDGTQSHEQFF,TGTGCCAGCAGTGACGGGACTCAGAGCCATGAGCAGTTCTTC
TRBV2,few,TRBJ2-6,-,CASSVGANVLTF,TGTGCCAGCAGTGTTGGGGCCAACGTCCTGACTTTC
TRBV5-6,-,TRBJ1-6,-,CASSLGGVNSPLHF,TGTGCCAGCAGCTTGGGGGGCGTCAATTCACCCCTCCACTTT
TRBV3-1/TRBV3-2,few,TRBJ2-1,TRBD2,CASSPVGLGGGPNEQFF,TGTGCCAGCAGCCCCGTCGGGTTGGGCGGGGGGCCCAATGAGCAGTTCTTC
TRBV19,-,TRBJ2-3,TRBD2,CASSYRPGLVSDTQYF,TGTGCCAGTAGTTATAGACCGGGACTAGTATCAGATACGCAGTATTTT
TRBV5-1,-,TRBJ2-1,-,CASSLDRPHNEQFF,TGCGCCAGCAGCTTAGACCGACCCCACAATGAGCAGTTCTTC
TRBV5-1,large,TRBJ2-7,-,CASSAQPSEGGEQYF,TGCGCCAGCAGCGCACAGCCGTCCGAGGGTGGCGAGCAGTACTTC
TRBV18,-,TRBJ2-4,-,CASSPRGSAKNIQYF,TGTGCCAGCTCACCAAGGGGCTCGGCCAAAAACATTCAGTACTTC
TRBV19,-,TRBJ1-2,TRBD1,CASSTIQEGAYGYTF,TGTGCCAGTAGTACCATACAGGAGGGGGCCTATGGCTACACCTTC
TRBV7-9,-,TRBJ2-1,-,CASSLHYVGAPYNEQFF,TGTGCCAGCAGCTTACACTATGTGGGGGCCCCCTACAATGAGCAGTTCTTC
TRBV6-1,-,TRBJ2-1,TRBD2,CASSELAGGYNEQFF,TGTGCCAGCAGTGAACTAGCGGGAGGGTACAATGAGCAGTTCTTC
TRBV19,-,TRBJ1-6,TRBD1,CASSIRRGTGKEGSPLHF,TGTGCCAGTAGTATTCGTAGGGGGACAGGGAAAGAAGGTTCACCCCTCCACTTT
TRBV6-5,-,TRBJ2-6,-,CASSFWGHGANVLTF,TGTGCCAGCAGTTTCTGGGGACACGGGGCCAACGTCCTGACTTTC
TRBV7-2,-,TRBJ2-5,-,CASSLRGSGGYETQYF,TGTGCCAGCAGCTTACGAGGGTCTGGAGGTTACGAGACCCAGTACTTC
TRBV20-1,few,TRBJ1-2,-,CSASGAQGYYGYTF,TGCAGTGCTAGTGGGGCCCAGGGTTACTATGGCTACACCTTC
TRBV10-2,-,TRBJ2-7,-,CASSEGGAQSSYEQYF,TGCGCCAGCAGTGAGGGGGGGGCTCAGAGCTCCTACGAGCAGTACTTC
TRBV5-1,-,TRBJ1-1,-,CASSFLRRGSNTEAFF,TGCGCCAGCAGCTTTCTTCGACGGGGTAGTAACACTGAAGCTTTCTTT
TRBV7-2,-,TRBJ2-7,-,CASSLFTYEQYF,TGTGCCAGCAGCTTATTTACCTACGAGCAGTACTTC